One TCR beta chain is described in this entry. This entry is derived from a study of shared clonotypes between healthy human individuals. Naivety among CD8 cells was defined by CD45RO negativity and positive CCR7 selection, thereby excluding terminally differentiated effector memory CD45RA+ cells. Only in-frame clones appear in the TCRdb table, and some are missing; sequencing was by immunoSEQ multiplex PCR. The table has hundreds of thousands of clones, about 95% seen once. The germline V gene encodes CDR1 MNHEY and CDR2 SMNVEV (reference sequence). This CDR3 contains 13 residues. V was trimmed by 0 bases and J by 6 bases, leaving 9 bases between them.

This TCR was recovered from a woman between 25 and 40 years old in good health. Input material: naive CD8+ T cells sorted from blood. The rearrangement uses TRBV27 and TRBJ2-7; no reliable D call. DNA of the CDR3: TGTGCCAGCAGTTTATCGCTGCTAGGCGAGCAGTACTTC. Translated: CASSLSLLGEQYF.